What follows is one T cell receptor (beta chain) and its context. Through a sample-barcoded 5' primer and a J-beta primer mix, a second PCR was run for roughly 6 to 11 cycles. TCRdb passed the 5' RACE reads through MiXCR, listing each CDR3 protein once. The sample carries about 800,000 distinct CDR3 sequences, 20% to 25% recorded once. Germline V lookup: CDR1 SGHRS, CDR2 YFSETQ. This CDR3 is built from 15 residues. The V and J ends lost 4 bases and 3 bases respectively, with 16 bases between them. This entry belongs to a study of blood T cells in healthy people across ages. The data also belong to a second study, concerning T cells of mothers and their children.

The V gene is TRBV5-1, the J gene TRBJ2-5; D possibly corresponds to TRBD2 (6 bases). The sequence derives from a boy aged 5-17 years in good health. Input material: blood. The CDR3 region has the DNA TGCGCCAGCAGCGTCGGGACGGGACTTGAAGAGACCCAGTACTTC. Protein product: CASSVGTGLEETQYF.